These T cell receptor beta chains were read from a single sample in a study of blood T cell repertoires in COVID-19. The assay was immunoSEQ multiplex PCR, and TCRdb's table has in-frame clones only and misses some. Of around 310,000 clones listed, almost 90% are singletons. Sequenced sample: peripheral blood. The origin of the receptors is a middle-aged woman with COVID-19, enrolled during active disease. The CDR3 runs from the conserved cysteine through the conserved F or W. D genes are given only for firm matches. A row's size may be missing; if present it is once, few, many or a size class.

size	D	J	V	DNA	CDR3
NA	NA	TRBJ1-2	TRBV9	TGTGCCAGCAGCGTAGGAAGAGATTCCGCGGGCTACACCTTC	CASSVGRDSAGYTF
NA	NA	TRBJ1-2	TRBV6-4	TGTGCCAGCAGTGACTCGGCGGCGAGACCCTATGGCTACACCTTC	CASSDSAARPYGYTF
NA	NA	TRBJ2-3	TRBV24-1	TGTGCCACCAGTGACTACACAGATACGCAGTATTTT	CATSDYTDTQYF
NA	TRBD1	TRBJ1-1	TRBV28	TGTGCCAGCAGGAAGGGGGCGGTTGCTGAAGCTTTCTTT	CASRKGAVAEAFF
NA	NA	TRBJ2-3	TRBV5-1	TGCGCCAGCAGCTTGTGGGGAAAGGACCAACGGGGGACAGATACGCAGTATTTT	CASSLWGKDQRGTDTQYF
once	NA	TRBJ1-3	TRBV19	TGTGCCAGTAGCCTACAGAGAAGCTCTGGAAACACCATATATTTT	CASSLQRSSGNTIYF
NA	TRBD2	TRBJ2-1	TRBV27	TGTGCCAGCAGTCCCTTAGCGGGAGGGCCTAGGAATGAGCAGTTCTTC	CASSPLAGGPRNEQFF
NA	NA	TRBJ2-5	TRBV7-2	TGTGCCAGCAGCTCCAGCACGGGGGAGACCCAGTACTTC	CASSSSTGETQYF
NA	TRBD1	TRBJ1-2	TRBV12-3/TRBV12-4	TGTGCCAGCAGTTCGACAGGGAACTATGGCTACACCTTC	CASSSTGNYGYTF
NA	NA	TRBJ1-1	TRBV18	TGTGCCAGCTCACCAAAACTATCAACCCTGAACACTGAAGCTTTCTTT	CASSPKLSTLNTEAFF
NA	NA	TRBJ1-3	TRBV9	TGTGCCAGCAGCGTAGGACAGGCGGTCTCTGGAAACACCATATATTTT	CASSVGQAVSGNTIYF
NA	NA	TRBJ1-6	TRBV7-9	TGTGCCAGCAGCTCACAGGGAAGCTCCTATAATTCACCCCTCCACTTT	CASSSQGSSYNSPLHF
NA	NA	TRBJ1-1	TRBV30	TGTGCCTGGAGTTCCGACAGTAACACTGAAGCTTTCTTT	CAWSSDSNTEAFF
NA	TRBD1	TRBJ1-3	TRBV7-8	TGTGCCAGCAGCCTCGCCCCGGGGGACAGGACCCTTAAGAACACCATATATTTT	CASSLAPGDRTLKNTIYF
NA	NA	TRBJ1-5	TRBV5-4	TGTGCCAGCTCAACTGTTCCCAATCAGCCCCAGCATTTT	CASSTVPNQPQHF
NA	NA	TRBJ2-7	TRBV5-6	TGTGCCAGCAGCTCATGGCCGACAGGGAGGAACGAGCAGTACTTC	CASSSWPTGRNEQYF
NA	TRBD1	TRBJ1-5	TRBV27	TGTGCCAGCAGGCCGGGACAGGGTGGATTTAACAATCAGCCCCAGCATTTT	CASRPGQGGFNNQPQHF
NA	NA	TRBJ2-3	TRBV30	TGTGCCTGGACCCCACGGAGGTCTAGCACAGATACGCAGTATTTT	CAWTPRRSSTDTQYF
NA	NA	TRBJ1-2	TRBV6-5	TGTGCCTCTCGGCAGGTTACCGACTATGGCTACACCTTC	CASRQVTDYGYTF
NA	NA	TRBJ2-3	TRBV29-1	TGCAGCGCCACTCCCTTAGCGGCAGATACGCAGTATTTT	CSATPLAADTQYF
NA	NA	TRBJ2-2	TRBV24-1	TGTGCCACCAGTCAGGGGGGAGCGAACACCGGGGAGCTGTTTTTT	CATSQGGANTGELFF
few	TRBD1	TRBJ1-6	TRBV2	TGTGCCAGCAGAGACTATAAAGGACAGGGAAGTTCACCCCTCCACTTT	CASRDYKGQGSSPLHF
NA	NA	TRBJ2-2	TRBV12-3/TRBV12-4	TGTGCCAGCAGTCTACAGGATGCCGGGGAGCTGTTTTTT	CASSLQDAGELFF
NA	TRBD2	TRBJ2-1	TRBV7-3	TGTGCCAGCAGGGCCGGACTAGTGGGTGAGCAGTTCTTC	CASRAGLVGEQFF
NA	TRBD1	TRBJ2-7	TRBV28	TGTGCCAGCAGTTCCGACAGGGTAGTGCAGTACTTC	CASSSDRVVQYF
NA	NA	TRBJ1-4	TRBV21-1	TGTGCCAGCAGCAATCTTAACAGTTTAACTAATGAAAAACTGTTTTTT	CASSNLNSLTNEKLFF
NA	TRBD1	TRBJ1-1	TRBV28	TGTGCCAGCTCCAAAAGGAGCAGGGGGATTCCAAACACTGAAGCTTTCTTT	CASSKRSRGIPNTEAFF
NA	NA	TRBJ1-1	TRBV4-3	TGCGCCAGCAGCCAAGAGATGGGAGTTGAAGCTTTCTTT	CASSQEMGVEAFF
NA	NA	TRBJ1-5	TRBV19	TGTGCCAGTACCATATTGTTGGGGGGAAGGTTTGGCAATCAGCCCCAGCATTTT	CASTILLGGRFGNQPQHF
NA	TRBD2	TRBJ2-3	TRBV4-1	TGCGCCAGCAGCCAAGGAGCGGGAGTCACAGATACGCAGTATTTT	CASSQGAGVTDTQYF
NA	TRBD2	TRBJ2-3	TRBV6-2/TRBV6-3	TGTGCCAGCAGTCACCCCCGATTAGCGGGAATGAGCACAGATACGCAGTATTTT	CASSHPRLAGMSTDTQYF
NA	TRBD2	TRBJ2-1	TRBV7-9	TGTGCCAGCAGCCCCTCGGAACTAGCGGGAGGGCCGTATGAGCAGTTCTTC	CASSPSELAGGPYEQFF
NA	NA	TRBJ2-7	TRBV21-1	TGTGCCAGCAGCAAAGGGAGTAGACGACTCTACGAGCAGTACTTC	CASSKGSRRLYEQYF
NA	TRBD1	TRBJ2-2	TRBV9	TGTGCCAGCAGCGCGGGGGACAGGCGGTTTCCGAACACCGGGGAGCTGTTTTTT	CASSAGDRRFPNTGELFF
NA	TRBD2	TRBJ2-1	TRBV30	TGTGCCTGGAGTTTTGGACGTTTCGAGGGACTAGCGGGCGATGAGCAGTTCTTC	CAWSFGRFEGLAGDEQFF
NA	NA	TRBJ2-7	TRBV7-9	TGTGCCAGCAGCCCCCAGGGACATTCCTACGAGCAGTACTTC	CASSPQGHSYEQYF
NA	NA	TRBJ1-4	TRBV28	TGTGCCAGCACCTTGGGAGGGGTCCTTGAAAAACTGTTTTTT	CASTLGGVLEKLFF
NA	NA	TRBJ2-2	TRBV7-3	TGTGCCAGCAGCTCCCCGACCGGGGAGCTGTTTTTT	CASSSPTGELFF
NA	NA	TRBJ1-2	TRBV19	TGTGCCAGGGAAACAGGGTCTGGGGGCTACACCTTC	CARETGSGGYTF
NA	NA	TRBJ1-1	TRBV2	TGTGCCAGCCTGCCGCTGTCCCGGGGGGTGAACACTGAAGCTTTCTTT	CASLPLSRGVNTEAFF
once	NA	TRBJ2-7	TRBV19	TGTGCCAGTAGTATCCCCGGCGGAGTGAACGAGCAGTACTTC	CASSIPGGVNEQYF
NA	NA	TRBJ1-2	TRBV4-3	TGCGCCAGCAGCCAAGATACGGGCTATGGCTACACCTTC	CASSQDTGYGYTF
NA	TRBD1	TRBJ2-4	TRBV19	TGTGCCAGTAGGGCGACAGGGGCCAAAAACATTCAGTACTTC	CASRATGAKNIQYF
once	NA	TRBJ1-5	TRBV28	TGTGCCAGCAGTTCAAGGGGCCAGCCCCAGCATTTT	CASSSRGQPQHF
NA	NA	TRBJ2-1	TRBV25-1	TGTGCCAGCAGTGAGTACCAGTTATACAATGAGCAGTTCTTC	CASSEYQLYNEQFF